The entry below describes one T cell receptor beta chain. The antigen is undetermined. The data were obtained in a study of blood T cells in healthy people across ages. Study results and caveats: Because sorting was not performed, PBMCs prevented conclusive naive versus antigen-experienced comparison. Long-lived donors had more naive CD4+ cells and higher diversity than aged donors. The study found TCR beta diversity correlated strongly with naive T cell percentage. It was held that the diversity estimates obtained from one million T cells were underestimates.

Germline values: CDR1 LGHDT, CDR2 YNNKEL (reference sequence). This CDR3 has 13 amino acids. V lost 2 bases to trimming and J lost 7 bases, with 11 bases between them. The authors ran a second PCR of about 7 to 11 cycles using a sample-barcoded 5' primer and a J-beta primer mix. One entry per CDR3 protein results from TCRdb running MiXCR on the 5' RACE reads. This table holds 800,000 to 950,000 distinct CDR3 sequences, around 46% found once. The clonotype was recovered from a man aged 25 to 40 in good health. The sample consisted of blood. The rearrangement joins TRBV3-1 to TRBJ1-2; possible D gene TRBD1, 6 bases. Here the CDR3 DNA reads TGTGCCAGCAGCCAATGGGCAGGGGCTGGCTACACCTTC. As protein: CASSQWAGAGYTF.